This T cell receptor beta chain is from a study of blood T cell repertoires in COVID-19. The CDR3 covers 15 residues. Germline CDR1 reads SGDLS; CDR2 reads YYNGEE. V lost 3 bases and J lost 0; bases outside the gene matches: 1. The repertoire was sequenced with immunoSEQ multiplex PCR; TCRdb's copy has only in-frame clones and lacks some. Seen here are 90,000 or so clones, about 89% observed once, and the top ten hold roughly 5%. The source is a man aged 60-69 years with COVID-19, enrolled during active disease. The chain couples TRBV9 to TRBJ2-1, with 9 bases that match TRBD1. The specimen was peripheral blood. In DNA form, the CDR3 reads TGTGCCAGCAGCGCGACAGGGGGCTCCTACAATGAGCAGTTCTTC. Protein: CASSATGGSYNEQFF.